This TCR beta chain was documented in a study of neurological immune-mediated disorders. Study-level results: HTLV-1-associated myelopathy led in TCR clonal expansion, while multiple sclerosis ranked lowest, below healthy controls.

The CDR3 has 15 amino acids. Per germline, CDR1 LGHDT and CDR2 YNNKEL (reference sequence). It was by 5'RACE with 10-nucleotide random UMIs that the cDNA was made. Every sequencing run generated in excess of 160 million TCR-beta sequences. These sequences covered 15-18 subjects. TCRdb fed the 5' RACE reads into MiXCR, producing one record per CDR3 protein. This sample has tens of thousands of distinct CDR3 sequences, with approximately 10% found just once. Note on this clonotype: The antigen is undetermined. At one end, the junction sequence differs from germline, possibly due to a read error.

Unsorted libraries were prepared from 2 million PBMCs that had been stored at -80 C. The material sequenced was PBMCs. This clonotype was obtained from a woman aged 25 to 39 with HTLV-1-associated myelopathy (HAM/TSP). This sequence joins TRBV3-1 and TRBJ1-1; TRBD1 matches at 8 bases. The chain's CDR3 is CASIQGNPGQDKAFF. CDR3 DNA sequence: TGTGCCAGCATCCAAGGCAACCCGGGACAGGATAAGGCTTTCTTT.